This T cell receptor (beta chain) was observed in a study of blood T cell repertoires in COVID-19. As for the study in general: PBMCs, B-cell-depleted T cells, or T cells provided the cDNA or gDNA that made up the material.

V lost 1 base, J lost 5 bases, and 14 bases lay in between. Germline CDR1 is MDHEN and CDR2 is SYDVKM. The CDR3 length is 15 residues. Clones were sequenced by immunoSEQ multiplex PCR, and TCRdb holds only the in-frame ones, with some missing. In the table there are almost 70,000 clones, 89% of which are singletons. The rearrangement joins TRBV28 to TRBJ1-1; possible D gene TRBD1, 5 bases. The sample comprised peripheral blood. This TCR came from a woman aged 45-59 years with active COVID-19. CDR3 sequence reads: CASSLSAGPETEAFF. For the CDR3, the DNA is TGTGCCAGCAGTTTATCGGCAGGGCCCGAAACTGAAGCTTTCTTT.